This is a list of T cell receptor beta chains from one sample in a study of blood T cells in healthy people across ages. From the 5' RACE reads, TCRdb called clonotypes with MiXCR, one entry per CDR3 protein. Counted here are 1.4 million to 1.5 million distinct CDR3 sequences, approximately 38% occurring once; the ten biggest clones make up 7.9%. Sequenced sample: blood. All receptors come from a woman aged 18-30 years in good health. The CDR3 runs from the conserved cysteine through the conserved F or W. The D gene is left open where the match is weak. Clone size appears in some rows only: once, few, many, or a class for an expanded clone.

many,TRBV3-1,NA,14,TRBJ2-1,TGTGCCAGCAGCCAAGGGTGGCTGGGGAATGAGCAGTTCTTC,CASSQGWLGNEQFF
NA,TRBV12-3/TRBV12-4,NA,13,TRBJ1-1,TGTGCCAGCAGTATTCCAGGGCAGACTGAAGCTTTCTTT,CASSIPGQTEAFF
NA,TRBV7-8,NA,14,TRBJ2-1,TGTGCCAGCAGCTTGCGACCCCGCGGGCAAGAGCAGTTCTTC,CASSLRPRGQEQFF
NA,TRBV20-1,NA,17,TRBJ1-6,TGCAGTGCTAGAGACCTGGGCCAGAGCTCCTATAATTCACCCCTCCACTTT,CSARDLGQSSYNSPLHF
few,TRBV5-6,TRBD1,15,TRBJ2-4,TGTGCCAGCAGCTTGAGGAGACAGGGTTTCCACATTCAGTACTTC,CASSLRRQGFHIQYF
NA,TRBV11-2,TRBD2,14,TRBJ2-7,TGTGCCAGCAGGTTAGCTAGCGGGACTTACGAGCAGTACTTC,CASRLASGTYEQYF
few,TRBV7-2,TRBD2,16,TRBJ2-7,TGTGCCAGCAGCTTAGCAGTTAGCGGGGCAACCTACGAGCAGTACTTC,CASSLAVSGATYEQYF
few,TRBV7-9,TRBD1,14,TRBJ1-4,TGTGCCAGCAGCTCGGACAGGCGGGTAGAAAAACTGTTTTTT,CASSSDRRVEKLFF
few,TRBV20-1,TRBD1,14,TRBJ2-6,TGCAGTGCTACAGGGGGCTCTGGGGCCAACGTCCTGACTTTC,CSATGGSGANVLTF
NA,TRBV12-3/TRBV12-4,NA,17,TRBJ1-5,TGTGCCAGCAGTTCTAGGGCCCAGGGTTATAGCAATCAGCCCCAGCATTTT,CASSSRAQGYSNQPQHF
NA,TRBV20-1,TRBD2,15,TRBJ2-5,TGCAGTGCCCCCCGGGGTAGCGGGGTTCAAGAGACCCAGTACTTC,CSAPRGSGVQETQYF
NA,TRBV12-3/TRBV12-4,NA,13,TRBJ1-6,TGTGCCAGCAGTACCCGGAATAATTCACCCCTCCACTTT,CASSTRNNSPLHF
NA,TRBV4-1,TRBD1,18,TRBJ2-2,TGCGCCAGCAGCCTGATGCCAGGGACAGGGGGCAGGGCCGGGGAGCTGTTTTTT,CASSLMPGTGGRAGELFF
NA,TRBV10-1,NA,16,TRBJ2-3,TGCGCCAGCAGTGATAGTGACCAGCAGGGGAAGCTTGGGCAGTATTTT,CASSDSDQQGKLGQYF
NA,TRBV7-2,NA,15,TRBJ2-1,TGTGCTTCGGAGCCGTGGGGGGGGGCCGCAAATGAGCAGTTCTTC,CASEPWGGAANEQFF
NA,TRBV5-1,TRBD1,15,TRBJ1-1,TGCGCCAGCTCTACCCAGGGGGCCTCGAACACTGAAGCTTTCTTT,CASSTQGASNTEAFF
NA,TRBV20-1,NA,14,TRBJ2-1,TGCGGTGCCCCCCGGGACGGAGCCTACAATGAGCAGTTCTTC,CGAPRDGAYNEQFF
NA,TRBV9,NA,13,TRBJ2-7,TGTGCCAGCAGCGTAGCTTCGGGGGTCGAGCAGTACTTC,CASSVASGVEQYF
NA,TRBV7-2,TRBD1,15,TRBJ1-6,TGTGCCAGCAGCTTAGACAGGGGGTCTCTTTCACCCCTCCACTTT,CASSLDRGSLSPLHF
few,TRBV5-1,NA,13,TRBJ2-7,TGCGCCAGCAGCCCCATTAGCGTCTACGAGCAGTACTTC,CASSPISVYEQYF
NA,TRBV6-5,NA,15,TRBJ1-1,TGTGCCAGCAGTTACCGACCAGAGGTTCCCCAAGGAGCTTTCTTT,CASSYRPEVPQGAFF
NA,TRBV2,NA,12,TRBJ1-1,TGTGCCAGCCACCAGGGAAGCACTGAAGCTTTCTTT,CASHQGSTEAFF
few,TRBV3-1,NA,15,TRBJ2-1,TGTGCCAGCAGCCAAGAACACCTCAGCTACAATGAGCAGTTCTTC,CASSQEHLSYNEQFF
NA,TRBV7-9,NA,17,TRBJ2-1,TGTGCCAGCAGCTTACAGGTGGGACGAGCGGCCTACAATGAGCAGTTCTTC,CASSLQVGRAAYNEQFF
NA,TRBV2,NA,12,TRBJ2-5,TGTGCCAGCAGTTCTTACCGGAATGAGCAGTACTTC,CASSSYRNEQYF
NA,TRBV7-2,TRBD2,15,TRBJ2-1,TGTGCCAGCAGCCCAGCGGGGGGACGGTACAATGAGCAGTTCTTC,CASSPAGGRYNEQFF
NA,TRBV7-9,TRBD1,15,TRBJ1-1,TGTGCCAGCAGCTTAGGCAACAGGGGGGTCACTGAAGCTTTCTTT,CASSLGNRGVTEAFF
few,TRBV30,NA,13,TRBJ1-2,TGTGCCTGGAGTAGGGACACCCGCTATGGCTACACCTTC,CAWSRDTRYGYTF
NA,TRBV5-1,NA,13,TRBJ2-5,TGCGCCAGCAGCTGGGAAACCCAAGAGACCCAGTACTTC,CASSWETQETQYF
NA,TRBV6-4,NA,14,TRBJ1-1,TGTGCCAGCTCCCCCAGGGCGGGTGTATCTGAAGCTTTCTTT,CASSPRAGVSEAFF
few,TRBV29-1,NA,13,TRBJ2-7,TGCAGCGTTGGTCCACAGGGAACCTACGAGCAGTACTTC,CSVGPQGTYEQYF
few,TRBV4-1,NA,14,TRBJ2-1,TGCGCCAGCAGCGGGGAGGACAGTTACAATGAGCAGTTCTTC,CASSGEDSYNEQFF
NA,TRBV7-3,TRBD1,17,TRBJ1-4,TGTGCCAGCAGCGTACCGGGACAGGGCCCCCCGTGTGAAAAACTGTTTTTT,CASSVPGQGPPCEKLFF
many,TRBV29-1,TRBD2,13,TRBJ2-1,TGCAGCGCCTCACTAGCGGGCCCCAATGAGCAGTTCTTC,CSASLAGPNEQFF
NA,TRBV4-1,NA,14,TRBJ2-7,TGCGCCAGCAGCCCCCGGGGTCGGTCCCACGAGCAGTACTTC,CASSPRGRSHEQYF
once,TRBV29-1,TRBD1,14,TRBJ2-3,TGCAGCGTCCCTAAGGGCAGGGGGCCCGATACGCAGTATTTT,CSVPKGRGPDTQYF
few,TRBV29-1,NA,11,TRBJ2-7,TGCAGCGTGGCTGACAGCTACGAGCAGTACTTC,CSVADSYEQYF
NA,TRBV20-1,TRBD1,13,TRBJ2-5,TGCAGTGCTACAGGGGGCCCCCAAGAGACCCAGTACTTC,CSATGGPQETQYF
NA,TRBV20-1,NA,14,TRBJ2-1,TGCAGTGCTAGACTTACGGGCCGGACCAATGAGCAGTTCTTC,CSARLTGRTNEQFF
NA,TRBV7-7,NA,13,TRBJ2-3,TGTGCCAGCAGCTTTGGGGGGAGAGATACGCAGTATTTT,CASSFGGRDTQYF
NA,TRBV20-1,NA,17,TRBJ2-1,TGCAGTGCTAGAGGTCCTCAGCACTTGAGCTCCTACAATGAGCAGTTCTTC,CSARGPQHLSSYNEQFF
NA,TRBV29-1,NA,15,TRBJ1-5,TGCAGCGCTCGGGTGGACCCAGGGGAGAATCAGCCCCAGCATTTT,CSARVDPGENQPQHF
few,TRBV10-3,NA,12,TRBJ1-5,TGTGCCATCAGGGGCGAAATGGCGCACCAGCATTTT,CAIRGEMAHQHF
NA,TRBV5-1,TRBD2,18,TRBJ2-2,TGCGCCAGCAGCCTACGACTAGCGGGAGGAACGAACACCGGGGAGCTGTTTTTT,CASSLRLAGGTNTGELFF
NA,TRBV3-1,NA,11,TRBJ2-1,TGTGCCAGCAGCCCGACCCGTGAGCAGTTCTTC,CASSPTREQFF
NA,TRBV2,NA,15,TRBJ1-4,TGTGCCAGCAGTATTGGATTGGGGGACGCCGTGGAACTGTTTTTT,CASSIGLGDAVELFF
NA,TRBV6-5,TRBD1,17,TRBJ2-3,TGTGCCAGCAGTTACTCGAGGGGACAGGGAAGCACAGATACGCAGTATTTT,CASSYSRGQGSTDTQYF
NA,TRBV4-3,NA,17,TRBJ2-1,TGCGCCGGCAGCCAAGATTTTGTCCAGGTTCCCTACAATGAGCAGTTCTTC,CAGSQDFVQVPYNEQFF